This TCR beta chain was found in a study of shared clonotypes between healthy human individuals. Per germline, CDR1 SGDLS and CDR2 YYNGEE. The CDR3 consists of 14 residues. V gave up 5 bases and J gave up 2 bases, with 12 bases separating them. Several immunoSEQ plates received, in even portions, the genomic DNA of each subset. TCRdb's copy holds only in-frame clones and misses some; the assay was immunoSEQ multiplex PCR. The sample contains some 2,500,000 clones, roughly 93% of which appear only once. The chain combines TRBV9 with TRBJ2-3; D is uncertain. The sequenced material came from naive CD4+ T cells from PBMCs. As to subset: CD45RA+ positively selected. The sequence was obtained from a young man in good health. Some clones in this sample may be carry-over from other donors' samples. The chain's CDR3 is CASSVSSHTDTQYF. CDR3 coding DNA: TGTGCCAGCAGTGTCAGCTCACACACAGATACGCAGTATTTT.